Below are 31 T cell receptor beta chains sequenced from a single sample in a study of metastatic and nonmetastatic thyroid tumors. TCRdb re-called the PCR reads with MiXCR. Here the sample spans 30,000 to 40,000 clones, about a fifth being singletons. None of the patients had undergone any treatment ahead of thyroid surgery. The sequencing input was tumor tissue. The source is a male donor with papillary thyroid cancer or a benign thyroid nodule (not recorded which). Some clones in this sample may be carry-over from other donors' samples.

This clone rates as medium-sized. The DNA of the CDR3 is TGTGCCAGCAGGGCTACAGGGGGCGCTTACGAGCAGTACTTC. Its protein product is CASRATGGAYEQYF. The chain employs TRBV6-1 and TRBJ2-7, with 9 bases fitting TRBD1. The CDR3 is 14 amino acids. Unmatched junction bases numbered 7, after V lost 6 bases and J lost 4 bases. Germline CDR1 reads MNHNS; CDR2 reads SASEGT.

Ten or more counts support this clone. The rearrangement uses TRBV28 and TRBJ2-5; possible D gene TRBD2, 5 bases. The CDR3 is 14 amino acids. The germline V gene encodes CDR1 MDHEN and CDR2 SYDVKM. The ends were cut back, 10 bases at V and 3 bases at J, with 18 bases in the middle. Here the CDR3 DNA reads TGTGCCATACTCCCCAACGGGGAGAAAGAGACCCAGTACTTC. Amino acid sequence: CAILPNGEKETQYF.

The chain carries TRBV11-3 and TRBJ2-7; 11 bases align to TRBD1. With V trimmed by 2 bases and J by 7 bases, 4 bases remained unmatched. CDR1 and CDR2 (germline): SGHNT, YENEEA. The length of the CDR3 is 14 residues. CDR3 in amino acids: CASSLRTGGGEQYF. Here the CDR3 DNA reads TGTGCCAGCAGCTTAAGGACAGGGGGCGGTGAGCAGTACTTC.

This clone came up many times. This chain joins TRBV5-1 and TRBJ2-5; TRBD2 aligns across 8 bases. Germline CDR1 is SGHRS and CDR2 is YFSETQ. This CDR3 contains 13 residues. After removal of 7 bases from V and 8 bases from J, the junction contained 10 bases not matched to a gene. DNA for the CDR3: TGCGCCAGCGCCCGTCGGGGGGGCGATACCCAGTACTTC. It yields the protein CASARRGGDTQYF.

J is TRBJ2-7 and V is TRBV6-1; 7 bases map to TRBD1. The CDR3 spans 13 residues. Trimming cost V 3 bases and J 6 bases; bases outside gene matches: 5. Germline V lookup: CDR1 MNHNS, CDR2 SASEGT. The CDR3 coding sequence is TGTGCCAGCAGTGATGGGACAGCCCCCGAGCAGTACTTC. Translation gives CASSDGTAPEQYF.

This clone was recorded many times. This sequence joins TRBV13 and TRBJ2-1, with TRBD2 matching 7 bases. V trimming: 9 bases; J trimming: 5 bases; junction bases outside the gene matches: 25. CDR1 is PRHDT and CDR2 is FYEKMQ in the germline V gene (reference sequence). The CDR3 totals 19 residues. The CDR3 loop is CARFRYKLGRAGKDNEQFF. The CDR3 region has the DNA TGTGCCAGGTTTAGGTATAAGCTAGGGAGGGCCGGGAAGGACAATGAGCAGTTCTTC.

This clone has a count of ten or more. The chain employs TRBV5-1 and TRBJ2-1; D is unresolved. Per the germline V gene, CDR1 is SGHRS and CDR2 is YFSETQ. V dropped 0 bases and J dropped 0 bases, with 13 bases sitting between them. The CDR3 runs 17 residues. In DNA, the CDR3 is TGCGCCAGCAGCTTGGATGGACGTCCAAGCTCCTACAATGAGCAGTTCTTC. Its protein product is CASSLDGRPSSYNEQFF.

Ten or more counts support this clone. The V gene is TRBV7-3, the J gene TRBJ1-1, with D uncertain. The CDR3 contains 10 residues. The germline V gene encodes CDR1 SGHTA and CDR2 FQGTGA. V was clipped by 8 bases and J by 8 bases, with 9 bases between them. CDR3 coding DNA: TGTGCCAGCTGCAATCAAGAAGCTTTCTTT. Encoded protein: CASCNQEAFF.

In its sample, this clone ranks as medium-sized. The chain carries TRBV7-9 and TRBJ2-2, with 7 positions matching TRBD1. Looked up from germline, CDR1 is SEHNR and CDR2 is FQNEAQ (reference sequence). The CDR3 consists of 15 residues. With 5 bases clipped from V and 0 bases from J, the junction kept 3 bases outside the gene matches. The DNA of the CDR3 is TGTGCCAGCAGCAACAGGGGAGCGAACACCGGGGAGCTGTTTTTT. Encoded protein: CASSNRGANTGELFF.

The table lists this clone with many counts. This may be a read error, as it is one base from a much larger clone. Other nucleotide sequences in the sample specify the same CDR3. The V gene is TRBV19, the J gene TRBJ1-1; a possible D gene is TRBD1 (6 bases). The CDR3 sequence is 14 residues long. Germline V gene sequence: CDR1 LNHDA, CDR2 SQIVND (reference sequence). CDR3 DNA: TGTGCCAGTAGTATGAGGGGCGGGGACACTGAAGCCTTCTTT. Protein sequence: CASSMRGGDTEAFF. The full variable domain, its missing parts supplied by reference TRBV19 and TRBJ1-1, is DGGITQSPKYLFRKEGQNVTLSCEQNLNHDAMYWYRQDPGQGLRLIYYSQIVNDFQKGDIAEGYSVSREKKESFPLTVTSAQKNPTAFYLCASSMRGGDTEAFFGQGTRLTVV.

This chain connects TRBV20-1 to TRBJ2-2; D is uncertain. CDR1 and CDR2 (germline): DFQATT, SNEGSKA (reference sequence). Between the trimmed V and J ends, which lost 3 bases and 2 bases, there was a span of 7 bases. The CDR3 covers 13 residues. CDR3 DNA sequence: TGCAGTGCTAGTCTTGCTAACACCGGGGAGCTGTTTTTT. It encodes CSASLANTGELFF.

The V and J genes are TRBV9 and TRBJ1-4; possibly TRBD1 for D (6 bases). The V end lost 3 bases, the J end lost 8 bases, and 17 bases lay between the germline ends. This CDR3 is built from 15 residues. Germline loops: CDR1 SGDLS, CDR2 YYNGEE. CDR3 nucleotide sequence: TGTGCCAGCAGCGGGGACACAGGGATTACCGAAAAACTGTTTTTT. This encodes CASSGDTGITEKLFF.

Many counts were recorded for this clone. This chain connects TRBV27 to TRBJ2-7; D is undetermined. CDR3 length: 15 residues. Germline V gives CDR1 MNHEY, CDR2 SMNVEV (reference sequence). With 4 bases removed from V and 4 bases from J, the gap between germline ends came to 17 bases. DNA for the CDR3: TGTGCCAGCAGTTCCTTCGGCACCAACCGGTACGAGCAGTACTTC. This encodes CASSSFGTNRYEQYF.

The DNA for the CDR3 is TGTGCCAGCAGTGGTGGGGACGGGAGGAGCTACGAGCAGTACTTC. Protein: CASSGGDGRSYEQYF. J is TRBJ2-7 and V is TRBV2, with 7 bases identical to TRBD2. From germline, CDR1 is SNHLY and CDR2 FYNNEI. The CDR3 totals 15 residues. The trim removed 4 bases at V and 3 bases at J, leaving 9 bases unmatched.

There are many counts of this clone. The rearrangement uses TRBV7-8 and TRBJ2-1; TRBD2 aligns across 13 bases. Germline trimming cut 5 bases from V and 9 bases from J; bases unmatched to any gene: 16. The CDR3 consists of 18 residues. Germline CDR1 and CDR2: SGHVS and FQNEAQ. The CDR3 sequence: CASSPRLAGGTAGAEQFF. CDR3 DNA sequence: TGTGCCAGCAGCCCTCGACTAGCGGGAGGAACCGCGGGGGCTGAGCAGTTCTTC.

The rearrangement links TRBV14 to TRBJ1-3; D is unclear. From germline, CDR1 is SGHDN and CDR2 FVKESK. The CDR3 sequence is 15 residues long. V lost 1 base and J 3 bases, leaving 10 bases between the germline ends. The CDR3 sequence: CASSQVLGYGNTIYF. The CDR3 DNA sequence: TGTGCCAGCAGCCAAGTTTTGGGGTATGGAAACACCATATATTTT. Full variable domain (remainder filled in from reference TRBV14 and TRBJ1-3): EAGVTQFPSHSVIEKGQTVTLRCDPISGHDNLYWYRRVMGKEIKFLLHFVKESKQDESGMPNNRFLAERTGGTYSTLKVQPAELEDSGVYFCASSQVLGYGNTIYFGEGSWLTVV.

This rearrangement joins TRBV7-6 to TRBJ2-7; 7 bases match TRBD2. V shed 5 bases and J 3 bases; nucleotides not matched to a gene: 13. The CDR3 sequence is 16 residues long. The germline CDR1 and CDR2 sequences are SGHVS and FNYEAQ. The CDR3 spells CASSEWVAGGVYEQYF. For the CDR3, the DNA is TGTGCCAGCAGCGAGTGGGTAGCGGGCGGTGTCTACGAGCAGTACTTC.

Many counts were recorded for this clone. This sequence joins TRBV5-1 and TRBJ1-1, with TRBD1 as a possible D gene (5 bases). The germline gives CDR1 SGHRS, CDR2 YFSETQ. This CDR3 has 14 amino acids. The V gene lost 4 bases and the J gene lost 3 bases, with 13 bases spanning the gap. The CDR3 here is CASSDSQGYTEAFF. Here the CDR3 DNA reads TGCGCCAGCAGCGACTCCCAGGGTTACACTGAAGCTTTCTTT.

In its sample, this clone is medium-sized. The chain has TRBV6-6 and TRBJ2-7; D may correspond to TRBD1 or TRBD2 (6 bases each). The germline V and J ends were trimmed by 2 bases and 4 bases, with 21 bases remaining between them. This CDR3 is 17 amino acids long. Germline values: CDR1 MNHNY, CDR2 SVGAGI (reference sequence). The CDR3 nucleotides read TGTGCCAGCAGTTACCGCCCCCCCGAGGGGGGACCTTACGAGCAGTACTTC. Protein sequence: CASSYRPPEGGPYEQYF.

The rearrangement uses TRBV20-1 and TRBJ2-7, with D uncertain. The CDR3 is 14 residues long. The ends were cut back, 6 bases at V and 0 bases at J, with 15 bases in the middle. Germline CDR1 is DFQATT and CDR2 is SNEGSKA (reference sequence). The CDR3 DNA reads as TGCAGTGCAACCGCCGCCCTACTCTCCTACGAGCAGTACTTC. It is translated as CSATAALLSYEQYF.

Within the sample, this clone is large. The chain links TRBV7-9 to TRBJ2-1, with 7 positions matching TRBD2. CDR3 length: 16 residues. Per the germline V gene, CDR1 is SEHNR and CDR2 is FQNEAQ (reference sequence). Losses at the gene ends were 4 bases for V and 1 base for J; bases not matched to a gene: 7. Written as DNA, the CDR3 is TGTGCCAGCAGCTCGACTAGCCTTAGATCCTACAATGAGCAGTTCTTC. This encodes CASSSTSLRSYNEQFF.

This clone has at least ten counts. The chain recombines TRBV7-2 with TRBJ2-1; a weak D match, TRBD2 (5 bases). The germline V gene has CDR1 SGHTA and CDR2 FQGNSA. V was pared by 2 bases and J by 7 bases, with 9 bases between. The CDR3 loop spans 13 amino acids. CDR3 nucleotide sequence: TGTGCCAGCAGCTTAAGCCGAGGGAATGAGCAGTTCTTC. The encoded protein is CASSLSRGNEQFF.

This clone was detected many times. The chain recombines TRBV3-2 with TRBJ2-1; no check of the table's D call, TRBD2, against the DNA was made. TRBV3-2 counts as a pseudogene. The CDR3 length is 18 residues. The chain's CDR3 is CASSPLAGGLSSYNEQFF. As DNA, the CDR3 is TGTGCCAGCAGCCCCCTAGCGGGAGGCCTTAGCTCCTACAATGAGCAGTTCTTC.

The chain employs TRBV7-9 and TRBJ1-2, with D unresolved. Germline V lookup: CDR1 SEHNR, CDR2 FQNEAQ (reference sequence). CDR3 length: 12 amino acids. V was clipped by 0 bases and J by 8 bases, with 7 bases between them. The CDR3 sequence is CASSLAGYGYTF. DNA for the CDR3: TGTGCCAGCAGCTTAGCGGGGTACGGCTACACCTTC.

This clone was observed a handful of times. A much larger clone is a single base away; this may be a read error. The CDR3 DNA is TGTGCCTGGAGTTCCGGGGAAAGCAAAAGCATTCAGTACTTC. It translates to CAWSSGESKSIQYF. This sequence joins TRBV30 and TRBJ2-4, with D perhaps matching TRBD2 (5 bases). Germline V gene sequence: CDR1 GTSNPN, CDR2 SVGIG (reference sequence). The CDR3 totals 14 residues.

The chain couples TRBV20-1 to TRBJ2-7; 7 positions match TRBD1. V was pared by 1 base and J by 5 bases, with 17 bases of the junction left unmatched. The CDR3 has 17 amino acids. Germline CDR1 reads DFQATT; CDR2 reads SNEGSKA (reference sequence). The CDR3 DNA reads as TGCAGTGCTAGAGGTCAGGGGGAAAGCCTATCTACGAACGAGCAGTACTTC. It specifies CSARGQGESLSTNEQYF.

This clone was found many times. The genes are TRBV20-1 and TRBJ2-5, with a possible D match to TRBD1 (6 bases). Germline CDR1 and CDR2: DFQATT and SNEGSKA (reference sequence). Trimming pared 1 base from V and 2 bases from J, leaving 14 bases between. The CDR3 contains 15 residues. In DNA, the CDR3 is TGCAGTGCTAGAGTTACGGGACAACCACAAGAGACCCAGTACTTC. Protein sequence: CSARVTGQPQETQYF.

The chain couples TRBV20-1 to TRBJ1-1; D is unresolved. The germline CDR1 and CDR2 sequences are DFQATT and SNEGSKA (reference sequence). This CDR3 spans 14 amino acids. V was clipped by 3 bases and J by 0 bases, with 11 bases between them. CDR3 residues: CSARRRKMNTEAFF. The CDR3 DNA reads as TGCAGTGCTAGGCGCAGAAAGATGAACACTGAAGCTTTCTTT.

The table lists this clone with many counts. This chain links TRBV5-4 with TRBJ2-3; the D gene is possibly TRBD2 (5 bases). The ends were cut back, 0 bases at V and 7 bases at J, with 9 bases in the middle. Germline CDR1 reads SGHNT; CDR2 reads YYREEE (reference sequence). This CDR3 has 13 amino acids. The CDR3 nucleotides read TGTGCCAGCAGCTTGGTGACGGGAAATACGCAGTATTTT. Translated: CASSLVTGNTQYF. The full variable domain, with the rest looked up from reference TRBV5-4 and TRBJ2-3, is ETGVTQSPTHLIKTRGQQVTLRCSSQSGHNTVSWYQQALGQGPQFIFQYYREEENGRGNFPPRFSGLQFPNYSSELNVNALELDDSALYLCASSLVTGNTQYFGPGTRLTVL.

This clone ranks as medium-sized. The J gene is TRBJ2-1, the V gene TRBV5-1; a possible D gene is TRBD2 (5 bases). Deletions cut 4 bases from V and 6 bases from J, with 11 bases between. The CDR3 extends over 13 amino acids. Per germline, CDR1 SGHRS and CDR2 YFSETQ. CDR3 residues: CASSTDGLNEQFF. For the CDR3, the DNA is TGCGCCAGCAGCACCGACGGACTCAATGAGCAGTTCTTC. Filled out from reference TRBV5-1 and TRBJ2-1, the complete variable domain reads KAGVTQTPRYLIKTRGQQVTLSCSPISGHRSVSWYQQTPGQGLQFLFEYFSETQRNKGNFPGRFSGRQFSNSRSEMNVSTLELGDSALYLCASSTDGLNEQFFGPGTRLTVL.

This clone has a count of ten or more. This sequence joins TRBV7-9 and TRBJ2-1; 8 positions match TRBD2. Germline trimming cut 1 base from V and 2 bases from J; bases unmatched to any gene: 7. Germline V gene lookup returns CDR1 SEHNR and CDR2 FQNEAQ (reference sequence). There are 17 residues in the CDR3. The CDR3 loop is CASSLGSGLDTYNEQFF. CDR3 nucleotide sequence: TGTGCCAGCAGCTTAGGATCGGGACTAGATACCTACAATGAGCAGTTCTTC.